This is a list of T cell receptor beta chains from one sample in a study of PD-1 blockade in mismatch repair-deficient tumors. Clones were sequenced by immunoSEQ multiplex PCR, and TCRdb holds only the in-frame ones, with some missing. The table has roughly 38,000 clones, approximately 80% seen once. The input for sequencing was PBMCs, taken roughly 40 weeks after starting pembrolizumab. All receptors come from an adult with mismatch repair-deficient cancer. Each CDR3 is given with its conserved first and last residue. The D gene is left open where the match is weak. Size is stated for part of the rows, as once, few or many counts, or as a class when the clone is expanded.

v_gene	d_gene	abundance	j_gene	CDR3nt	CDR3aa
TRBV4-1	.	.	TRBJ1-1	TGCGCCAGCAGCCAAGACCCCGGCAGCCCTACGACCACGGGATTCTTT	CASSQDPGSPTTTGFF
TRBV12-5	TRBD1	.	TRBJ1-1	TGTGCTAGTGAAAAACAGGGGTACCTTGAAGCTTTCTTT	CASEKQGYLEAFF
TRBV5-4	.	.	TRBJ2-7	TGTGCCAGCAGCCATGGCGGCTCCCCCTACGAGCAGTACTTC	CASSHGGSPYEQYF
TRBV5-1	TRBD2	.	TRBJ2-5	TGCGCCAGCAGCTCGAGCTTAATAGCGGGTCGGGAGACCCAGTACTTC	CASSSSLIAGRETQYF
TRBV25-1	TRBD1	.	TRBJ2-5	TGTGCCAGCAGTGAAGGACAGGATCGAACGACCCAGTACTTC	CASSEGQDRTTQYF
TRBV2	.	.	TRBJ2-3	TGTGCCAGCAGTCCCCTTCGCCTAGGAAGCACAGATACGCAGTATTTT	CASSPLRLGSTDTQYF
TRBV10-2	.	few	TRBJ2-7	TGCGCCAGCAGTGTGGCGTCGCGGGAGCAGTACTTC	CASSVASREQYF
TRBV9	TRBD2	.	TRBJ2-5	TGTGCCAGCAGCTTCCCCCTAGCGGGAGGCCAAGAGACCCAGTACTTC	CASSFPLAGGQETQYF
TRBV5-1	TRBD2	.	TRBJ2-3	TGCGCCAGCAGCCCCCCTAGCGGGAGCACAGATACGCAGTATTTT	CASSPPSGSTDTQYF
TRBV30	.	.	TRBJ1-5	TGTGCCTGGAGTGCCCAGGGGATACAGCCCCAGCATTTT	CAWSAQGIQPQHF
TRBV5-1	TRBD2	.	TRBJ2-1	TGCGCCAGCAGCTCGGGACTAGCGCCAGGCTACAATGAGCAGTTCTTC	CASSSGLAPGYNEQFF
TRBV7-3	.	.	TRBJ1-2	TGTGCCAGCAGCGGAGGTCCCATCGCAGACTATGGCTACACCTTC	CASSGGPIADYGYTF
TRBV5-5	.	.	TRBJ2-1	TGTGCCAGCAGCTTGCTCGAGACTTACAATGAGCAGTTCTTC	CASSLLETYNEQFF
TRBV5-1	.	.	TRBJ2-5	TGCGCCAGCAGCTTGGAATTGTGGAGTGGGCAAGAGACCCAGTACTTC	CASSLELWSGQETQYF
TRBV6-6	TRBD2	.	TRBJ2-5	TGTGCCAGCAGTCCTAGCGGGAGAGGGGAGACCCAGTACTTC	CASSPSGRGETQYF
TRBV29-1	TRBD2	.	TRBJ2-1	TGCGGCGTTGTCATAGGACTAGCGGGAGGGCCACTCAATGAGCAGTTCTTC	CGVVIGLAGGPLNEQFF
TRBV5-1	.	.	TRBJ1-1	TGCGCCAGCAGCTTGGGCGGTGGCCACACTGAAGCTTTCTTT	CASSLGGGHTEAFF
TRBV7-3	TRBD2	.	TRBJ2-3	TGTGCCAGCAGCAGACTAGCGGGAGGGCGCACAGATACGCAGTATTTT	CASSRLAGGRTDTQYF
TRBV18	.	few	TRBJ2-7	TGTGCCAGCTCGCCTCCGGGACTCCCTTACGAGCAGTACTTC	CASSPPGLPYEQYF
TRBV19	.	once	TRBJ1-4	TGTGCCAGTCGATCTCTAGGAACTAATGAAAAACTGTTTTTT	CASRSLGTNEKLFF
TRBV10-3	TRBD1	.	TRBJ2-5	TGTGCCATCAGTGAATCGAGGGGGACAGGGGCAGAGACCCAGTACTTC	CAISESRGTGAETQYF
TRBV9	TRBD2	.	TRBJ2-5	TGTGCCAGCAGCGTGCTAGCGGGAGAGACCCAGTACTTC	CASSVLAGETQYF
TRBV5-1	.	.	TRBJ2-7	TGCGCCAGCAAACGGGGTTACGAGCAGTACTTC	CASKRGYEQYF
TRBV7-2	TRBD2	.	TRBJ2-2	TGTGCCAGCAGCTTGTGGCCGTCGGGAGGGCCTAACACCGGGGAGCTGTTTTTT	CASSLWPSGGPNTGELFF
TRBV10-3	.	few	TRBJ2-7	TGTGCCATCAGTGTTCAGGGGAGTTCCTCCTACGAGCAGTACTTC	CAISVQGSSSYEQYF
TRBV11-1	.	once	TRBJ2-2	TGTGCCAGCAGCTTAGACAGGGCGAACACCGGGGAGCTGTTTTTT	CASSLDRANTGELFF
TRBV7-7	TRBD2	.	TRBJ2-1	TGTGCCAGCAGCTACACACTAGCGGCGTCCTACAATGAGCAGTTCTTC	CASSYTLAASYNEQFF
TRBV7-9	.	.	TRBJ2-2	TGTGCCAGCAGCTCCAGGACGACAGACACCGGGGAGCTGTTTTTT	CASSSRTTDTGELFF
TRBV28	TRBD2	.	TRBJ2-7	TGTGCCAGCAGTGGAGGCGGCGGGAGTTACGAGCAGTACTTC	CASSGGGGSYEQYF
TRBV29-1	TRBD2	.	TRBJ2-1	TGCAGCGTTGGAAGGACTAGCGGGAGTAATGAGCAGTTCTTC	CSVGRTSGSNEQFF